Each of the 4 T cell receptor beta chains below was sequenced from the same sample in a study of human T cells and chemical hapten exposure. Indicated time point: patch test 2, 6 weeks after DPC sensitization. Sample treatment: therapeutic diphenylcyclopropenone sensitization with weekly scalp DPC. A single record per CDR3 protein comes from TCRdb applying MiXCR to the RACE reads. The sample lists 65,000 to 95,000 distinct CDR3 sequences; more than 6.5% were seen once. Sequenced here: whole blood, sampled in connection with sensitization to the hapten diphenylcyclopropenone (DPC). The receptors derive from a woman aged 25 to 39 with alopecia areata. Some clones in this sample may be carry-over from other donors' samples.

This clonotype has just a few counts. The V gene is TRBV3-1, the J gene TRBJ1-2; D call uncertain. The germline CDR1 and CDR2 sequences are LGHDT and YNNKEL (reference sequence). The CDR3 totals 13 residues. Deletions cut 3 bases from V and 4 bases from J, with 9 bases between. The CDR3 DNA follows: TGTGCCAGCAGCCAGGGCAGATCCTATGGCTACACCTTC. It is translated as CASSQGRSYGYTF.

This clonotype was observed at least ten times. The genes are TRBV18 and TRBJ1-1; D not resolved. The germline CDR1 and CDR2 sequences are KGHSH and LQKENI. This CDR3 spans 13 amino acids. Trimming left V 6 bases short and J 0 bases short, with 8 bases between. In nucleotides, the CDR3 is TGTGCCAGCTCTGATCAGGTGAACACTGAAGCTTTCTTT. Translation: CASSDQVNTEAFF.

The table lists this clonotype with many counts. This chain connects TRBV6-1 to TRBJ1-1; the D gene is possibly TRBD1 (5 bases). V lost 2 bases and J lost 6, with 19 bases in between. The germline V gene has CDR1 MNHNS and CDR2 SASEGT. This CDR3 contains 16 residues. The CDR3 nucleotides read TGTGCCAGCAGTGAATGGCAGGGTAGGTTCAGGCCTGAAGCTTTCTTT. It yields the protein CASSEWQGRFRPEAFF.

Details on this clonotype: A much larger clone lies one base from this, so it may be a read error. This chain uses TRBV12-3 or TRBV12-4 with TRBJ1-1; D might be TRBD1 (5 bases). V dropped 7 bases and J dropped 6 bases, with 18 bases sitting between them. The CDR3 consists of 14 residues. This CDR3 reads CASTGEAGGAEAFF. CDR3 nucleotides: TGTGCCAGCACCGGGGAGGCCGGAGGGGCTGAAGCTTTCTTT.